The 10 T cell receptor beta chains reported below all come from one sample, sequenced in a study of blood T cells in healthy people across ages. Alongside a J-beta primer mix, a sample-barcoded 5' primer served in a second PCR lasting 7 to 11 cycles. Via MiXCR, TCRdb re-called the 5' RACE reads, giving one row per CDR3 protein. Among some 1.5 million distinct CDR3 sequences listed, approximately 28% were seen once. Sequencing input: blood. The source of these receptors is a woman in her twenties or thirties in good health.

The sample holds a few counts of this clonotype. The chain employs TRBV11-2 and TRBJ2-1; 9 bases align to TRBD2. Germline V gene data show CDR1 as SGHAT and CDR2 as FQNNGV. V trimming: 2 bases; J trimming: 1 base; junction bases outside the gene matches: 9. The CDR3 extends over 18 amino acids. This chain's CDR3 is CASSLSLRTSESYNEQFF. In DNA form, the CDR3 reads TGTGCCAGCAGCTTAAGCCTTAGGACTAGCGAATCCTACAATGAGCAGTTCTTC.

This clonotype was seen more than once but under ten times. V and J are TRBV6-5 and TRBJ2-1, with D perhaps matching TRBD1 or TRBD2 (5 bases each). The ends were cut back, 2 bases at V and 9 bases at J, with 17 bases in the middle. The CDR3 runs 15 residues. Germline assignment: CDR1 MNHEY and CDR2 SVGAGI. CDR3 in DNA: TGTGCCAGCAGTTACGGGGGTTCTCACAGGACTGAGCAGTTCTTC. This encodes CASSYGGSHRTEQFF.

The chain couples TRBV18 to TRBJ2-4; the D is unclear. The DNA end is a closer match to TRBJ2-7, so the J assignment may be wrong. The CDR3 is 14 residues long. In germline, CDR1 is KGHSH, CDR2 LQKENI. Here the CDR3 DNA reads TGTGCCAGCTCACCACTGAAGGGCCACTACGAGCAGTACTTC. It is translated as CASSPLKGHYEQYF.

This clonotype was counted ten times or more. This chain uses TRBV6-6 with TRBJ2-7; TRBD1 is a possible D gene (6 bases). CDR3 length: 16 amino acids. The germline gives CDR1 MNHNY, CDR2 SVGAGI (reference sequence). Trimming took off 0 bases at V and 7 bases at J, with 19 bases between the two ends. DNA for the CDR3: TGTGCCAGCAGTTACTCCCGGCAGGGGAGCATTTGGGAGCAGTACTTC. Amino acid sequence: CASSYSRQGSIWEQYF.

This chain links TRBV11-2 with TRBJ1-1; a possible D gene is TRBD1 (6 bases). Trimming removed 1 base from V and 3 bases from J, with 12 bases in between. This CDR3 is 15 amino acids long. Germline CDR1 is SGHAT and CDR2 is FQNNGV. CDR3 protein: CASSLGSTGYTEAFF. CDR3 in DNA: TGTGCCAGCAGCTTAGGGTCGACAGGATACACTGAAGCTTTCTTT.

This clonotype was recorded a few times. V and J are TRBV7-2 and TRBJ2-1, with a weak D call TRBD2 (6 bases). Germline CDR1 reads SGHTA; CDR2 reads FQGNSA. The CDR3 runs 14 residues. V was trimmed by 11 bases and J by 7 bases, leaving 21 bases between them. CDR3 amino acids: CAGSVGGSLNEQFF. Written as DNA, the CDR3 is TGTGCCGGATCGGTGGGGGGAAGTTTGAATGAGCAGTTCTTC.

This clonotype was counted only a few times. The chain carries TRBV11-2 and TRBJ2-3; 10 nucleotides match TRBD2. V shed 5 bases and J 6 bases; nucleotides not matched to a gene: 8. CDR1 and CDR2 from the germline V gene are SGHAT and FQNNGV. This CDR3 has 15 residues. The CDR3 reads CASSLGLAVGDTQYF. The CDR3 bases are TGTGCCAGCAGCCTAGGACTAGCGGTTGGGGATACGCAGTATTTT.

The chain couples TRBV9 to TRBJ2-2; D is unresolved. The CDR3 spans 18 residues. Germline V gives CDR1 SGDLS, CDR2 YYNGEE. V shed 0 bases and J shed 1 base, with 16 bases lying between them. The CDR3 DNA is TGTGCCAGCAGCGTAGCCCCAGGTGCCGGGCTGAACACCGGGGAGCTGTTTTTT. This encodes CASSVAPGAGLNTGELFF.

This clonotype was picked up a small number of times. The genes are TRBV18 and TRBJ2-7; D possibly corresponds to TRBD2 (6 bases). Germline V lookup: CDR1 KGHSH, CDR2 LQKENI. The CDR3 has 13 residues. Trimming shortened V by 3 bases and J by 5 bases, and 11 bases separated the two germline ends. CDR3 in DNA: TGTGCCAGCTCACCCCTGAGCGGGCACGAGCAGTACTTC. Its translation is CASSPLSGHEQYF. Full variable domain (rest looked up from reference TRBV18 and TRBJ2-7): NAGVMQNPRHLVRRRGQEARLRCSPMKGHSHVYWYRQLPEEGLKFMVYLQKENIIDESGMPKERFSAEFPKEGPSILRIQQVVRGDSAAYFCASSPLSGHEQYFGPGTRLTVT.

This clonotype was recorded at least ten times. The V gene is TRBV20-1, the J gene TRBJ2-1, with D possibly being TRBD1 (5 bases). CDR3 size: 15 residues. V lost 0 bases and J lost 7, with 16 bases in between. Germline assignment: CDR1 DFQATT and CDR2 SNEGSKA (reference sequence). The CDR3 loop reads CSARERRELDNEQFF. CDR3 sequence (DNA): TGCAGTGCTAGAGAGCGCAGGGAATTAGATAATGAGCAGTTCTTC.